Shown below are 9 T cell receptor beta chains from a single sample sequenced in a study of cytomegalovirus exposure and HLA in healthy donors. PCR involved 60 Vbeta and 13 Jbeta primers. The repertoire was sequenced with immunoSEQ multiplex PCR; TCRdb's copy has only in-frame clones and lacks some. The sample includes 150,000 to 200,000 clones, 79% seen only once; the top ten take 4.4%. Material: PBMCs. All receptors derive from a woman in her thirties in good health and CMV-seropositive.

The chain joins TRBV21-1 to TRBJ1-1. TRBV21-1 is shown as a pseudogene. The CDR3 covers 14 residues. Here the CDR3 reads CASSKAPGGSEAFF. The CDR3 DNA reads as TGTGCCAGCAGCAAAGCCCCCGGAGGTTCTGAAGCTTTCTTT.

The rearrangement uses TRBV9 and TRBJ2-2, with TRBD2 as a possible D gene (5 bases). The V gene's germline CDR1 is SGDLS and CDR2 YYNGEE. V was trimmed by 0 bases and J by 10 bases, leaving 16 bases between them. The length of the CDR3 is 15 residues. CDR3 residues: CASSVGRPQIKELFF. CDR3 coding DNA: TGTGCCAGCAGCGTAGGGAGGCCCCAGATTAAGGAGCTGTTTTTT.

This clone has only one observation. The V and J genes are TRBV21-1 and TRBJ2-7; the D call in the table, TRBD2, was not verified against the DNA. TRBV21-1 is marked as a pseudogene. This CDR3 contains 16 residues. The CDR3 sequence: CASSKAGRTYLREQYF. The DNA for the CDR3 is TGTGCCAGCAGCAAAGCCGGGAGGACATATCTACGAGAGCAGTACTTC.

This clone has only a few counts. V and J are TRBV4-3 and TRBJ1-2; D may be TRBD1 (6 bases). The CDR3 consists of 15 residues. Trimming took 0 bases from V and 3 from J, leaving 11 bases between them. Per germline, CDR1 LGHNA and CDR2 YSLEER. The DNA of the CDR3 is TGCGCCAGCAGCCAAGATGGGGGCAGGGACTATGGCTACACCTTC. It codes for CASSQDGGRDYGYTF.

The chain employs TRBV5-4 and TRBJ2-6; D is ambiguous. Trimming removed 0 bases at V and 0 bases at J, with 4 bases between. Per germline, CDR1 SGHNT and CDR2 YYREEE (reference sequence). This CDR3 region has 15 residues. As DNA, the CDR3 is TGTGCCAGCAGCTTGGACAGCTCTGGGGCCAACGTCCTGACTTTC. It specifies CASSLDSSGANVLTF.

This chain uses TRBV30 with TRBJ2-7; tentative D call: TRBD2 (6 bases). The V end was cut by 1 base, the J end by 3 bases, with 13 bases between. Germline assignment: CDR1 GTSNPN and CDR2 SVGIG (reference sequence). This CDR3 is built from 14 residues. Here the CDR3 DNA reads TGTGCCTGGAGTGCCGGGGACTTCAACTACGAGCAGTACTTC. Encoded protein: CAWSAGDFNYEQYF.

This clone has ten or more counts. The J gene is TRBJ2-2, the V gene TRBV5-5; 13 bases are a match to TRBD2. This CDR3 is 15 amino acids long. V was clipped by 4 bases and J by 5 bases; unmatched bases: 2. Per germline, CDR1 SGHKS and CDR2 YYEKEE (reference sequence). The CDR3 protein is CASSLGLAGTGELFF. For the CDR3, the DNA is TGTGCCAGCAGCCTGGGACTAGCGGGAACCGGGGAGCTGTTTTTT.

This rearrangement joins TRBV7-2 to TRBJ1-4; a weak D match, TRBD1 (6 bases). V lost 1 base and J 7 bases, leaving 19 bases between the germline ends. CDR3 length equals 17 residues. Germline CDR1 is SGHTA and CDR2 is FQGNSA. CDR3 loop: CASSLESANREGEKLFF. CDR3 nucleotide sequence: TGTGCCAGCAGCTTAGAATCGGCGAACAGGGAAGGTGAAAAACTGTTTTTT.

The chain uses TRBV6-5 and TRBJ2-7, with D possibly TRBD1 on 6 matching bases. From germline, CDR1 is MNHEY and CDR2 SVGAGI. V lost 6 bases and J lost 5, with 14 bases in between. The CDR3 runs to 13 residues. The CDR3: CASRPTGRDEQYF. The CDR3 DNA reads TGTGCCAGCAGGCCAACAGGGAGAGACGAGCAGTACTTC.